This T cell receptor beta chain is drawn from a study of regulatory T cells in long-lasting Graves disease (dated by TCRdb to 2020 to 2022). About the study as a whole: Patients with newly diagnosed Graves' disease had been on antithyroid drugs for under 3 months. This study used TCR sequencing and RNA sequencing of peripheral blood to compare persistent Graves' disease patients against newly diagnosed Graves' disease patients. The study took place in China and was registered as a clinical trial. TCR sequencing covered about 13 persistent and about 20 newly diagnosed Graves' disease patients, about 35 samples in total.

The protocol used for the library was multiplex PCR. TCRdb names Illumina HiSeq 4000 as the instrument used. iRepertoire HTBI primers and Arm-PCR amplification of CDR3 regions were used to construct TCR beta libraries. PCR products were gel purified before sequencing. In the paper's pipeline: A total of around 59 TRBV and some 15 TRBJ segments were identified across samples and were used for gene usage analysis of CDR3 amino acid clonotypes. COPE and FqMerger were used to merge the filtered high-quality paired reads into contigs. BLAST was used to align contigs to the IMGT TRBV, TRBD and TRBJ reference genes, and CDR3 was defined following IMGT. Highly expanded clones were defined as clonotypes with a frequency above 0.1%. Shannon entropy served as the measure of repertoire diversity, while the Gini coefficient captured V-J evenness. A clonotype was considered public if more than one individual shared it. Using fastp trimming at Q25 and MiXCR clonotype assembly, TCRdb reanalyzed the public sequencing data and kept in-frame beta chains. CDR3 protein duplicates are merged, each entry listing the most common genes and DNA. The V and J calls follow TCRdb's processing rather than the paper's. The sample profile shows roughly 350,000 distinct CDR3 sequences; over 15% of them were found once. The ten largest clones represent 30% of the sample.

This clonotype was found many times. Its antigen has not been determined. No base quality information exists; no much larger clone differs at one position. Here is what the overall study found, with its caveats: Compared with newly diagnosed patients, patients with persistent Graves' disease had lower TCR Shannon entropy and fewer highly expanded clones, which suggests clonal expansion. More public clonotypes were shared among persistent patients (around 3,000) than among newly diagnosed patients (over 900). Sequencing and analysis were restricted to the TCR beta chain. Only peripheral blood was studied, because thyroid tissue, the primary lesion, was inaccessible. The authors acknowledged the small sample size as a limitation that may reduce accuracy.

Interpreted using the paper, the time point label stands for: newly diagnosed GD, antithyroid drugs for less than 3 months. RNA was extracted from PBMCs in TRIzol for both TCR sequencing and RNA sequencing. The diagnosis of Graves' disease was made according to American Thyroid Association guidelines. The patients came from an endocrinology department in Xi'an, China. Each patient gave 8.5 to 9.5 milliliters of peripheral blood, collected in an EDTA anticoagulant tube. Ficoll Paque Plus density gradient separation was used to isolate PBMCs, and no further T cell sorting was done. An Agilent 2100 Bioanalyzer and agarose gel were used to check RNA quality, while a NanoDrop 2000 measured RNA concentration. This same sample was also part of a study on T cells in Graves' hyperthyroidism and ophthalmopathy. As the second publication notes: A patient counted as having stable Graves' hyperthyroidism if no progression to ophthalmopathy occurred over 18 months of follow-up. Hyperthyroidism patients were aged 18 to 65 years and newly diagnosed, with disease duration of less than 2 months. Patients with uncontrolled infections, other autoimmune diseases, pregnancy or lactation were excluded. Diagnoses relied on clinical symptoms, serum thyroxine and TRAb, thyroid ultrasound and orbital computed tomography. The TCR CDR3 was subjected to a first round of RT-PCR using the HTBI primer set and the Qiagen OneStep RT-PCR kit. Most expanded thyroid clonotypes (frequency above 0.001) were also detected in blood, suggesting blood repertoires may reflect thyroid immune responses. Ophthalmopathy was separated from stable hyperthyroidism by a 13 V-J signature model, with about 88% sensitivity and roughly 81% specificity obtained in cross-validation and 80%/75% obtained in testing. In validation, the model predicted progression to ophthalmopathy a median of roughly 6.2 months before onset, with 70% to 71% sensitivity and around 76% specificity. To identify TCR V-J signatures that set the groups apart, the researchers used a discovery cohort of 100 patients, made up of fewer than 50 with Graves' ophthalmopathy and 55 to 65 with stable Graves' hyperthyroidism. Whether ophthalmopathy could be predicted prospectively was tested in an independent validation cohort made up of 18 to 20 hyperthyroidism patients plus 17 patients who later progressed to ophthalmopathy. The roughly 90 discovery patients were divided at random into training and test sets in a 7:3 ratio. In over five Graves' hyperthyroidism patients, the study also compared T-cell repertoires from thyroid tissue with T-cell repertoires from blood. Following sampling, methimazole starting at 30 mg daily was given to hyperthyroidism patients, and high-dose intravenous methylprednisolone was given to ophthalmopathy patients. The libraries were constructed in a second round of multiplex PCR and then size-selected and purified. Sequencing of the libraries was done on an Illumina HiSeq2000 using paired-end 100 bp reads. SOAPnuke was used to process the raw data, removing reads that contained adapters or uncalled bases, had a mean Phred below 15, or lacked an exact match to the constant primer or identifier. COPE v1.2.5 was used to merge the high-quality paired reads, and each unique nucleotide sequence was defined as a clonotype. MiTCR v1.1 was used to align the clonotypes against IMGT TRBV, TRBD and TRBJ reference segments. Analysis was restricted to V-J combinations with a frequency above 0.0001, which covered 99.2% of repertoires. A TCS score was defined as the ratio between F50 (clonal expansion) and ExV (chaos), using BLOSUM62-based TCRdist between CDR3 peptides within each V-J. Welch's t-statistics and random forest reduced around 510 V-J features to 10 to 15, which were used in a naive Bayes classifier (R e1071). Sample size was not statistically predetermined, and investigators were not blinded to group allocation. The paper describes TCR Vbeta CDR3 sequencing of some 130 peripheral blood samples, made up of some 40 ophthalmopathy patients, approximately 76 hyperthyroidism patients and 17 progressor patients.

The source was peripheral blood mononuclear cells (PBMCs), collected at new diagnosis, from a patient treated with antithyroid drugs. The receptor's source is a man aged 35 to 55 with Graves disease. Donor details come from another sample of the same person, matched by shared clones.

The bases read TGCGCCAGCAGCCTGACAGGCTTGGCCAACGAGCAGTACTTC. Its protein reads: CASSLTGLANEQYF. The chain uses TRBV4-3 and TRBJ2-7, with TRBD1 tentatively as D gene (6 bases match). Including cysteine and phenylalanine, the CDR3 has 14 amino acids. The only DNA kept is the CDR3, 42 bases in frame from the first base. V is cut by 4 bases and J by 5 bases, and the space between the germline ends is 15 bases. The germline V gene sets CDR1 to LGHNA and CDR2 to YSLEER.